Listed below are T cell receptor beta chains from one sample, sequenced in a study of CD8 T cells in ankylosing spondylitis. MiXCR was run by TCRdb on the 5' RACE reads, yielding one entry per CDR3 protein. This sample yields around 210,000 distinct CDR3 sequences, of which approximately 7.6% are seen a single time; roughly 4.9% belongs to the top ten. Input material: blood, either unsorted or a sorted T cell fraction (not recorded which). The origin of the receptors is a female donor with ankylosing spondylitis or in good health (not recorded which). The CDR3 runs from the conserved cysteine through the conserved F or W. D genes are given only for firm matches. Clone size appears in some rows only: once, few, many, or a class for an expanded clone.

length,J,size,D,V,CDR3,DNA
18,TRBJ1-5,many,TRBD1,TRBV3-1,CASSQGTGSPVSIMPQHF,TGTGCCAGCAGCCAAGGGACAGGTTCCCCCGTTTCAATCATGCCCCAGCATTTT
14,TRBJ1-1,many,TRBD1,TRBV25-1,CASRPDRVNTEAFF,TGTGCCAGCAGACCAGACAGGGTAAACACTGAAGCTTTCTTT
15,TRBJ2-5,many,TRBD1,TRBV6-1,CASREHRGDEETQYF,TGTGCCAGCAGGGAACACAGGGGAGATGAAGAGACCCAGTACTTC
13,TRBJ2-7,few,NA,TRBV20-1,CSARTGSSYEQYF,TGCAGTGCTCGGACGGGGAGCTCCTACGAGCAGTACTTC
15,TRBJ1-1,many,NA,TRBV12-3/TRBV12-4,CASSLWAAANTEAFF,TGTGCCAGCAGTTTGTGGGCAGCCGCGAACACTGAAGCTTTCTTT
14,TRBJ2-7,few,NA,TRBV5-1,CASSLRDNTYEQYF,TGCGCCAGCAGCTTAAGGGACAATACCTACGAGCAGTACTTC
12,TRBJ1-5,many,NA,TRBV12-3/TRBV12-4,CASSGPNQPQHF,TGTGCCAGCAGCGGACCGAATCAGCCCCAGCATTTT
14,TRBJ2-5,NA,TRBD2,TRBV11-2,CASSSPGGRETQYF,TGTGCCAGCAGCTCTCCGGGGGGGCGAGAGACCCAGTACTTC
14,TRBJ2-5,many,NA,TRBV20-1,CSAILWGAGETQYF,TGCAGTGCCATCCTCTGGGGGGCGGGGGAGACCCAGTACTTC
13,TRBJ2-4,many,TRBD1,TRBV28,CASCSTGVDIQYF,TGTGCCAGCTGTTCGACAGGGGTGGACATTCAGTACTTC
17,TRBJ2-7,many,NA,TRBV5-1,CASSITRIEGGLYEQYF,TGCGCCAGCAGCATCACTAGAATTGAGGGGGGGCTCTACGAGCAGTACTTC
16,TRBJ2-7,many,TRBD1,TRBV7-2,CASSSLDRGLIYEQYF,TGTGCCAGCAGCTCCCTCGACAGGGGGCTGATATACGAGCAGTACTTC
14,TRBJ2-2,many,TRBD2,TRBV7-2,CASSSGTKAGELFF,TGTGCCAGCAGCTCCGGGACTAAGGCCGGGGAGCTGTTTTTT
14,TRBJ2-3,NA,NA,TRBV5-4,CASSLAQGTDTQYF,TGTGCCAGCAGCTTGGCACAGGGCACAGATACGCAGTATTTT
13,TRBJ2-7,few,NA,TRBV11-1,CASSLVRVYEQYF,TGTGCCAGCAGCTTAGTGCGCGTCTACGAGCAGTACTTC
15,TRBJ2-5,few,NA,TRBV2,CASSDGRGVQETQYF,TGTGCCAGCAGTGACGGCAGGGGCGTACAAGAGACCCAGTACTTC
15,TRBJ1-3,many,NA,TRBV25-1,CASSEYQISGNTIYF,TGTGCCAGCAGTGAATACCAGATCTCTGGAAACACCATATATTTT
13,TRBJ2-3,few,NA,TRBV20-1,CSARWLGTDTQYF,TGCAGTGCTAGGTGGTTGGGCACAGATACGCAGTATTTT
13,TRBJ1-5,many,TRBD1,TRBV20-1,CSARRQGNQPQHF,TGCAGTGCTCGCCGACAGGGGAATCAGCCCCAGCATTTT
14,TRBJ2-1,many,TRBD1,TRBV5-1,CASSLAMTGNEQFF,TGCGCCAGCAGCTTGGCCATGACAGGGAATGAGCAGTTCTTC
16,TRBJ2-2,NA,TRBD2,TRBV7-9,CASSSGLAGVAGELFF,TGTGCCAGCAGCTCCGGACTAGCGGGAGTCGCCGGGGAGCTGTTTTTT
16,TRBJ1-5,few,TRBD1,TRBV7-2,CASSSGTGVRSQPQHF,TGTGCCAGCAGCTCCGGGACAGGGGTGCGGAGTCAGCCCCAGCATTTT
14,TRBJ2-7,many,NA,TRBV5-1,CASSYQGRSYEQYF,TGCGCCAGCAGCTATCAGGGCCGCTCCTACGAGCAGTACTTC
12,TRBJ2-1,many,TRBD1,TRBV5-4,CASSLDDRAKFF,TGTGCCAGCAGCTTGGATGACAGGGCGAAGTTCTTC
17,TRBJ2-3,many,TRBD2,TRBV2,CASSLQPAGDVADTQYF,TGTGCCAGCAGCTTACAACCAGCGGGAGACGTCGCAGATACGCAGTATTTT